This TCR beta chain was documented in a study of blood T cell repertoires in COVID-19. Patients of the Seattle cohort, enrolled during active infection, were followed longitudinally. As handled by the study authors: Estimation of nucleated cell counts relied on the amplification of reference gene primers. Clones were read by immunoSEQ multiplex PCR, and TCRdb kept only the in-frame ones, dropping some. V and J calls and clone size follow that table, whereas D and trimming were derived from the DNA. Among 300,000 or so clones listed, 90% were seen once. CDR1 and CDR2 (germline): MNHEY, SVGAGI. V lost 6 bases and J 6 bases, leaving 14 bases between the germline ends. CDR3 length equals 14 residues.

This chain links TRBV6-5 with TRBJ2-2, with D perhaps TRBD2 (7 bases). The sequenced sample consisted of peripheral blood. This sequence originates from a woman aged 30 to 39 with COVID-19, enrolled during active disease. The CDR3 spells CASRQGGGPGELFF. CDR3 nucleotides: TGTGCCAGCAGACAAGGGGGAGGGCCCGGGGAGCTGTTTTTT.